These T cell receptor beta chains were read from a single sample in a study of cytomegalovirus exposure and HLA in healthy donors. Using immunoSEQ multiplex PCR, the repertoire was profiled, and TCRdb retains in-frame clones only, with some absent. The sample has 53,000 or so clones. Sequencing was carried out using PBMCs. The receptors here all came from a male donor in good health and CMV-seropositive. The CDR3 runs from the conserved cysteine through the conserved F or W. Each record gives: V gene, D gene, J gene, CDR3 protein, CDR3 DNA. D genes are given only for firm matches.

V gene: TRBV5-4
D gene: -
J gene: TRBJ2-7
CDR3 protein: CASSLAGSYEQYF
CDR3 DNA: TGTGCCAGCAGCTTGGCCGGCTCCTACGAGCAGTACTTC

V gene: TRBV4-3
D gene: -
J gene: TRBJ1-2
CDR3 protein: CASSQEVSELYGYTF
CDR3 DNA: TGCGCCAGCAGCCAAGAGGTCTCTGAGCTATATGGCTACACCTTC

V gene: TRBV15
D gene: TRBD1
J gene: TRBJ2-7
CDR3 protein: CATSQGMDYEQYF
CDR3 DNA: TGTGCCACCTCACAGGGGATGGACTACGAGCAGTACTTC

V gene: TRBV30
D gene: -
J gene: TRBJ1-2
CDR3 protein: CAWSEGGVNYGYTF
CDR3 DNA: TGTGCCTGGAGTGAGGGGGGGGTGAACTATGGCTACACCTTC

V gene: TRBV5-1
D gene: -
J gene: TRBJ2-1
CDR3 protein: CASSLYRDTIYNEQFF
CDR3 DNA: TGCGCCAGCAGCTTATACAGGGATACCATTTACAATGAGCAGTTCTTC

V gene: TRBV11-1
D gene: TRBD1
J gene: TRBJ1-1
CDR3 protein: CASSPSGQAGTEAFF
CDR3 DNA: TGTGCCAGCAGCCCCTCAGGACAGGCGGGCACTGAAGCTTTCTTT

V gene: TRBV10-3
D gene: TRBD1
J gene: TRBJ2-3
CDR3 protein: CAISTRTGEVDTQYF
CDR3 DNA: TGTGCCATCAGCACCCGGACAGGGGAAGTAGATACGCAGTATTTT

V gene: TRBV18
D gene: TRBD1
J gene: TRBJ2-7
CDR3 protein: CASTTDRGTYEQYF
CDR3 DNA: TGTGCCAGCACAACGGACAGGGGTACCTACGAGCAGTACTTC

V gene: TRBV9
D gene: TRBD1
J gene: TRBJ2-6
CDR3 protein: CASSTTFWTGGSGANVLTF
CDR3 DNA: TGTGCCAGCAGCACCACCTTCTGGACAGGGGGGTCTGGGGCCAACGTCCTGACTTTC

V gene: TRBV7-3
D gene: -
J gene: TRBJ2-2
CDR3 protein: CASSLKGGGAKTGELFF
CDR3 DNA: TGTGCCAGCAGCTTAAAGGGGGGGGGCGCAAAGACCGGGGAGCTGTTTTTT

V gene: TRBV7-8
D gene: -
J gene: TRBJ2-5
CDR3 protein: CASSLASGWEETQYF
CDR3 DNA: TGTGCCAGCAGCTTAGCCTCGGGGTGGGAAGAGACCCAGTACTTC

V gene: TRBV28
D gene: TRBD2
J gene: TRBJ2-7
CDR3 protein: CASSFQRGAPYEQYF
CDR3 DNA: TGTGCCAGCAGTTTCCAGCGGGGGGCCCCCTACGAGCAGTACTTC

V gene: TRBV7-2
D gene: -
J gene: TRBJ2-3
CDR3 protein: CASSPPGLRTDTQYF
CDR3 DNA: TGTGCCAGCAGCCCCCCGGGACTGAGAACAGATACGCAGTATTTT

V gene: TRBV5-6
D gene: TRBD1
J gene: TRBJ1-4
CDR3 protein: CASRRTGASNEKLFF
CDR3 DNA: TGTGCCAGCAGACGGACAGGGGCCAGTAATGAAAAACTGTTTTTT

V gene: TRBV6-6
D gene: -
J gene: TRBJ1-1
CDR3 protein: CASSYLGGEEAFF
CDR3 DNA: TGTGCCAGCAGTTACCTCGGGGGGGAGGAAGCTTTCTTT

V gene: TRBV7-9
D gene: -
J gene: TRBJ1-1
CDR3 protein: CASSLEGLNTEAFF
CDR3 DNA: TGTGCCAGCAGCTTGGAGGGGCTGAACACTGAAGCTTTCTTT

V gene: TRBV5-6
D gene: -
J gene: TRBJ2-3
CDR3 protein: CASSLAGRLAGDTQYF
CDR3 DNA: TGTGCCAGCAGCTTGGCGGGTCGGCTAGCTGGAGATACGCAGTATTTT

V gene: TRBV19
D gene: -
J gene: TRBJ2-3
CDR3 protein: CASSIFADTQYF
CDR3 DNA: TGTGCCAGTAGTATCTTTGCAGATACGCAGTATTTT

V gene: TRBV20-1
D gene: TRBD1
J gene: TRBJ1-2
CDR3 protein: CSATTGVGYTF
CDR3 DNA: TGCAGTGCCACGACAGGGGTAGGCTACACCTTC

V gene: TRBV4-3
D gene: -
J gene: TRBJ1-1
CDR3 protein: CASSQVRGGEDTEAFF
CDR3 DNA: TGCGCCAGCAGCCAAGTAAGGGGGGGTGAGGACACTGAAGCTTTCTTT

V gene: TRBV7-9
D gene: -
J gene: TRBJ1-2
CDR3 protein: CASSYRVGHGYTF
CDR3 DNA: TGTGCCAGCAGCTACAGGGTTGGACATGGCTACACCTTC

V gene: TRBV4-1
D gene: -
J gene: TRBJ2-5
CDR3 protein: CASSQTILRGPAGTQYF
CDR3 DNA: TGCGCCAGCAGTCAAACAATTTTGCGGGGGCCGGCAGGGACCCAGTACTTC

V gene: TRBV5-1
D gene: -
J gene: TRBJ2-5
CDR3 protein: CASSLEGAETQYF
CDR3 DNA: TGCGCCAGCAGCTTGGAAGGGGCGGAGACCCAGTACTTC

V gene: TRBV6-4
D gene: TRBD1
J gene: TRBJ2-2
CDR3 protein: CASRGQGNTGELFF
CDR3 DNA: TGTGCCAGCAGAGGACAGGGGAACACCGGGGAGCTGTTTTTT

V gene: TRBV6-1
D gene: TRBD1
J gene: TRBJ2-5
CDR3 protein: CASSPRQGIQETQYF
CDR3 DNA: TGTGCCAGCAGTCCCCGACAGGGGATCCAAGAGACCCAGTACTTC

V gene: TRBV18
D gene: -
J gene: TRBJ1-2
CDR3 protein: CASSPATGEDGYTF
CDR3 DNA: TGTGCCAGCTCACCAGCGACAGGAGAGGATGGCTACACCTTC

V gene: TRBV19
D gene: TRBD1
J gene: TRBJ1-4
CDR3 protein: CASSIRGTVEKLFF
CDR3 DNA: TGTGCCAGTAGTATAAGGGGGACAGTTGAAAAACTGTTTTTT

V gene: TRBV14
D gene: -
J gene: TRBJ1-3
CDR3 protein: CASSLPASSGNTIYF
CDR3 DNA: TGTGCCAGCAGCCTCCCCGCTAGCTCTGGAAACACCATATATTTT

V gene: TRBV25-1
D gene: -
J gene: TRBJ1-4
CDR3 protein: CASSEGGELNEKLFF
CDR3 DNA: TGTGCCAGCAGTGAAGGTGGGGAGCTTAATGAAAAACTGTTTTTT

V gene: TRBV5-1
D gene: TRBD2
J gene: TRBJ2-7
CDR3 protein: CASSPTRGGEYEQYF
CDR3 DNA: TGCGCCAGCAGCCCCACCCGCGGGGGAGAATACGAGCAGTACTTC

V gene: TRBV9
D gene: -
J gene: TRBJ2-1
CDR3 protein: CASSARQKEYNEQFF
CDR3 DNA: TGTGCCAGCAGCGCTAGACAGAAGGAGTACAATGAGCAGTTCTTC

V gene: TRBV10-1
D gene: TRBD1
J gene: TRBJ1-2
CDR3 protein: CATDPKNRGRIRDGYTF
CDR3 DNA: TGCGCCACCGACCCGAAAAACAGGGGGCGCATCCGAGATGGCTACACCTTC

V gene: TRBV7-8
D gene: -
J gene: TRBJ1-2
CDR3 protein: CASSHSELNPYGYTF
CDR3 DNA: TGTGCCAGCAGCCACTCGGAGCTCAATCCCTATGGCTACACCTTC

V gene: TRBV19
D gene: -
J gene: TRBJ2-1
CDR3 protein: CASTLGRASYNEQFF
CDR3 DNA: TGTGCCAGTACTCTAGGGCGGGCCTCCTACAATGAGCAGTTCTTC

V gene: TRBV5-1
D gene: -
J gene: TRBJ1-3
CDR3 protein: CASSLAPGTAGNTIYF
CDR3 DNA: TGCGCCAGCAGCTTGGCCCCCGGGACTGCTGGAAACACCATATATTTT

V gene: TRBV7-9
D gene: -
J gene: TRBJ2-1
CDR3 protein: CASSFPGTGYNEQFF
CDR3 DNA: TGTGCCAGCAGCTTCCCCGGGACTGGCTACAATGAGCAGTTCTTC

V gene: TRBV2
D gene: TRBD1
J gene: TRBJ1-1
CDR3 protein: CASSRTGVWNTEAFF
CDR3 DNA: TGTGCCAGCAGTCGGACAGGGGTTTGGAACACTGAAGCTTTCTTT

V gene: TRBV2
D gene: -
J gene: TRBJ1-5
CDR3 protein: CASGRGNQPQHF
CDR3 DNA: TGTGCCAGCGGGAGGGGGAATCAGCCCCAGCATTTT

V gene: TRBV28
D gene: -
J gene: TRBJ2-7
CDR3 protein: CASSSGDSSYEQYF
CDR3 DNA: TGTGCCAGCAGTTCGGGGGACAGCTCCTACGAGCAGTACTTC

V gene: TRBV7-9
D gene: -
J gene: TRBJ1-6
CDR3 protein: CASSLGAGNGDSPLHF
CDR3 DNA: TGTGCCAGCAGCTTAGGTGCCGGGAATGGGGATTCACCCCTCCACTTT

V gene: TRBV27
D gene: -
J gene: TRBJ2-1
CDR3 protein: CASRGLGGLVQFF
CDR3 DNA: TGTGCCAGCAGGGGCCTAGGGGGATTAGTGCAGTTCTTC

V gene: TRBV7-9
D gene: TRBD1
J gene: TRBJ1-2
CDR3 protein: CASSLDRAGGYTF
CDR3 DNA: TGTGCCAGCAGCCTGGACAGGGCTGGAGGCTACACCTTC

V gene: TRBV4-3
D gene: -
J gene: TRBJ2-3
CDR3 protein: CASSQVLGGARTDTQYF
CDR3 DNA: TGCGCCAGCAGCCAAGTCCTGGGCGGGGCCCGGACAGATACGCAGTATTTT

V gene: TRBV9
D gene: TRBD1
J gene: TRBJ2-7
CDR3 protein: CASNPTGSTYEQYF
CDR3 DNA: TGTGCCAGCAACCCGACAGGGAGTACCTACGAGCAGTACTTC

V gene: TRBV4-1
D gene: -
J gene: TRBJ2-3
CDR3 protein: CASTRQLSTDTQYF
CDR3 DNA: TGCGCCAGCACCCGACAGCTCAGCACAGATACGCAGTATTTT

V gene: TRBV4-3
D gene: -
J gene: TRBJ2-5
CDR3 protein: CASSQLTGQETQYF
CDR3 DNA: TGCGCCAGCAGCCAACTGACAGGCCAAGAGACCCAGTACTTC

V gene: TRBV29-1
D gene: TRBD2
J gene: TRBJ2-1
CDR3 protein: CSVLGTSVSYNEQFF
CDR3 DNA: TGCAGCGTTCTCGGGACTAGCGTCTCCTACAATGAGCAGTTCTTC

V gene: TRBV7-2
D gene: -
J gene: TRBJ2-2
CDR3 protein: CASRDRRGTGELFF
CDR3 DNA: TGTGCCAGCAGGGATCGAAGGGGTACCGGGGAGCTGTTTTTT

V gene: TRBV30
D gene: -
J gene: TRBJ2-7
CDR3 protein: CAWSVLGGLAYEQYF
CDR3 DNA: TGTGCCTGGAGTGTACTGGGAGGCCTAGCTTACGAGCAGTACTTC

V gene: TRBV4-2
D gene: TRBD2
J gene: TRBJ2-3
CDR3 protein: CASSQERGGPDTQYF
CDR3 DNA: TGTGCCAGCAGCCAAGAGCGGGGGGGCCCAGATACGCAGTATTTT